This T cell receptor (beta chain) was recovered during a study of T cell responses to AZD1222 COVID-19 vaccine. Turning to this clone: Its target is unknown.

Germline CDR1 is MNHNY and CDR2 is SVGAGI (reference sequence). The CDR3 runs 16 residues. J was trimmed by 4 bases and V by 6 bases; bases with no gene match: 9. Sequencing was performed with immunoSEQ multiplex PCR; in TCRdb, only in-frame clones are kept and a portion is missing. The top ten hold 1.1% of the sample, which has 100,000 to 150,000 clones, around 93% seen once. General observations from the study: Dominant at 160-218 and 743-854, vaccine-associated CD4 TCRs also spanned spike. AZD1222 recipients seropositive at baseline numbered only 5 or 6.

This chain uses TRBV6-6 with TRBJ2-7, with TRBD2 matching 13 bases. The receptor's source is an adult in good health. The sample in question was peripheral blood, obtained on day 0 of AZD1222 vaccination. In DNA, the CDR3 is TGTGCCAGCAGCGCTACTAGCGGGAGGGCCTCGTACGAGCAGTACTTC. This codes for CASSATSGRASYEQYF.